This T cell receptor beta chain was captured by sequencing in a study of breast tumors, draining lymph nodes, adjacent tissues (dated by TCRdb to the mid-2010s). At the level of the whole study: TCR beta repertoires were compared across tumor, adjacent nontumor tissue and axillary lymph nodes obtained from breast cancer patients. The study aimed to assess the relationships and possible T-cell exchange between tumor, surrounding tissue and draining lymph node repertoires in human breast cancer. Broad study findings and their caveats: The data were considered consistent with most tumor T cells being derived from the lymph node and subsequently expanding within tumor tissue. Tumor T-cell repertoires showed less diversity than lymph node repertoires and more diversity than nontumor tissue repertoires, and tumor T-cell repertoires showed preferential V and J gene usage. The conclusion that tumor T cells originate in lymph nodes was presented as consistent with a hypothesis rather than as directly demonstrated. Tumor and nontumor tissue repertoires were found to be significantly more similar in luminal-like than in basal-like breast cancer.

The axillary draining lymph nodes of breast cancer patients were the source of the lymph node samples. Sequenced using an Illumina HiSeq 2000. Multiplex PCR amplification was used to generate the TCR beta chain libraries. High-throughput sequencing was used to analyze the amplified TCR beta chain products. TCRdb trimmed the raw reads at Q25, called clones with MiXCR and kept productive beta chains. Rows matching on CDR3 protein sequence are summarized as one entry with the most common DNA and genes. This sample has 100,000 to 150,000 distinct CDR3 sequences in its table, and approximately 20% of those were observed once. The top ten hold roughly 2.6% of the sample. Taken from cysteine to phenylalanine, the CDR3 has 15 residues. Kept here is only the CDR3 DNA, which spans 45 bases and is read in frame from base 1. CDR1 and CDR2 were assigned from the germline V gene as SGHTA and FQGNSA. For this chain, trimming is 2 bases at the V end and 5 bases at the J end, and the number of junction bases without a gene match is 7.

This clonotype was seen many times. What this receptor recognizes is not known. No per-base quality is available; no much larger clone lies one base away. Rearrangement joined TRBV7-2 to TRBJ2-5; 8 of the junction bases match TRBD2. The sequenced material came from axillary lymph node tissue. The TCR was taken from a female donor with breast cancer. Some clones in this sample may be carry-over from other donors' samples. The nucleotides are TGTGCCAGCAGCTTAAGCGGGACTAGGGGCGAGACCCAGTACTTC. Its protein is CASSLSGTRGETQYF. Reference TRBV7-2 and TRBJ2-5 genes cover what lies past the CDR3, so the full variable domain is GAGVSQSPSNKVTEKGKDVELRCDPISGHTALYWYRQSLGQGLEFLIYFQGNSAPDKSGLPSDRFSAERTGGSVSTLTIQRTQQEDSAVYLCASSLSGTRGETQYFGPGTRLLVL.